This T cell receptor (beta chain) emerged from a study of cytomegalovirus exposure and HLA in healthy donors. Vbeta (60) and Jbeta (13) primers were used in the PCR. Method: immunoSEQ multiplex PCR; TCRdb's copy keeps in-frame clones and lacks some. The repertoire includes roughly 150,000 clones, 82% of them detected once, and about 7.1% sits in the top ten. Sequencing used PBMCs. This TCR was recovered from a woman between 45 and 60 years old in good health and CMV-seropositive.

DNA of the CDR3: TGTGCCAGTAGTCGGGGACAATACAATGAGCAGTTCTTC. This encodes CASSRGQYNEQFF. V is TRBV6-4 and J is TRBJ2-1, with D tentatively TRBD1 (6 bases). Trimming stripped 9 bases from V and 4 bases from J, with 13 bases between. Germline values: CDR1 MRHNA, CDR2 SNTAGT. CDR3 length equals 13 residues.